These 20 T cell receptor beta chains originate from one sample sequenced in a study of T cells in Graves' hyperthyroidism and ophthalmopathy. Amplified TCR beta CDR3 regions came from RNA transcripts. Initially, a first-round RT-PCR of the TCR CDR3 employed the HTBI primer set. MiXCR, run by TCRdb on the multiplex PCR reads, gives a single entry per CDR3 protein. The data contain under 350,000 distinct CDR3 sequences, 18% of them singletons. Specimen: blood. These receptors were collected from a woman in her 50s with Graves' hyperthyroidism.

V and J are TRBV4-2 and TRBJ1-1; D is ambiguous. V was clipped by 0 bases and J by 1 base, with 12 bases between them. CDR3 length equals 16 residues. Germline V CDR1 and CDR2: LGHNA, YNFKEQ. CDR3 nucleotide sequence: TGTGCCAGCAGCCAAGAGATTCCGAGGGCGAACACTGAAGCTTTCTTT. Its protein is CASSQEIPRANTEAFF.

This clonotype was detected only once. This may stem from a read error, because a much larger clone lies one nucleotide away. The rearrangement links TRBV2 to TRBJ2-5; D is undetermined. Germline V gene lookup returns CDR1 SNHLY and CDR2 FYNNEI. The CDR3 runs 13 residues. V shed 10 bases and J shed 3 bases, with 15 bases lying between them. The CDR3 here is CANDTSRKETQYF. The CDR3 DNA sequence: TGTGCCAACGACACGTCGAGAAAAGAGACCCAGTACTTC.

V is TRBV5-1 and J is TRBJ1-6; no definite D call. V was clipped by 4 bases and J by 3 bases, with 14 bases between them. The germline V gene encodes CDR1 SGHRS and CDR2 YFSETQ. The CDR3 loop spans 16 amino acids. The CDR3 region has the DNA TGCGCCAGCAGCGACCGTAGGTCGCTCTATAATTCACCCCTCCACTTT. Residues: CASSDRRSLYNSPLHF.

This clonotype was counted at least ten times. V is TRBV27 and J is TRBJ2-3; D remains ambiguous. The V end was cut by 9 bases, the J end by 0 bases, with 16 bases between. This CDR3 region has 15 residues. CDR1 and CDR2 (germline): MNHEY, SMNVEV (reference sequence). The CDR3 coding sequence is TGTGCCAGTACGGCGGAGAACCCTAGCACAGATACGCAGTATTTT. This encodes CASTAENPSTDTQYF.

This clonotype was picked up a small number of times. The CDR3 region has the DNA TGCGCCAGCTCTCCCCCAGGGACCACAGATACGCAGTATTTT. This translates into CASSPPGTTDTQYF. The chain links TRBV4-1 to TRBJ2-3; D may correspond to TRBD1 or TRBD2 (5 bases each). Looked up from germline, CDR1 is MGHRA and CDR2 is YSYEKL. The CDR3 has 14 residues. Trimming stripped 8 bases from V and 2 bases from J, with 14 bases between.

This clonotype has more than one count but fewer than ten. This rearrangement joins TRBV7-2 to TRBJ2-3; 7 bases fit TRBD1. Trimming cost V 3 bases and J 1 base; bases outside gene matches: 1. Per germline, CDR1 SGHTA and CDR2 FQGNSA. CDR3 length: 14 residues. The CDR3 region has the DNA TGTGCCAGCAGCTTCGACAGGGGCACAGATACGCAGTATTTT. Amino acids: CASSFDRGTDTQYF. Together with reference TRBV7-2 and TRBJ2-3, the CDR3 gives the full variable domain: GAGVSQSPSNKVTEKGKDVELRCDPISGHTALYWYRQSLGQGLEFLIYFQGNSAPDKSGLPSDRFSAERTGGSVSTLTIQRTQQEDSAVYLCASSFDRGTDTQYFGPGTRLTVL.

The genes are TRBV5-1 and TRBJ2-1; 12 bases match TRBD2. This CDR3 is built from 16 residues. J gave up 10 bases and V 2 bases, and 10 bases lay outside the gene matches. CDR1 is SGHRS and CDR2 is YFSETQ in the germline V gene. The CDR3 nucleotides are TGCGCCAGCAGCTTTGGACTAGCGGGGAATTCCGGGGAGCAGTTCTTC. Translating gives CASSFGLAGNSGEQFF.

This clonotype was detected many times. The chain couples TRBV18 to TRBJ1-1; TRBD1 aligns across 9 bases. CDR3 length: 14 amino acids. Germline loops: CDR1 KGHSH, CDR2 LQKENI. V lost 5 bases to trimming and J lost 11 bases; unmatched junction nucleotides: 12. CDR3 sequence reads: CASSSDRGGRDAFF. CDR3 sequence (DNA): TGTGCCAGCTCATCCGACAGGGGGGGCCGGGATGCTTTCTTT.

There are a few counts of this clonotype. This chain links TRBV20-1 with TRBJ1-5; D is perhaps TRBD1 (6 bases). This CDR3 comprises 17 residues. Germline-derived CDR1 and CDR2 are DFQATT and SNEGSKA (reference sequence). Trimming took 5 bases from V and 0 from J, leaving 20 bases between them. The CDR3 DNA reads TGCAGTGCTGATTTACCAGGGGTTTCTTATAGCAATCAGCCCCAGCATTTT. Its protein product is CSADLPGVSYSNQPQHF.

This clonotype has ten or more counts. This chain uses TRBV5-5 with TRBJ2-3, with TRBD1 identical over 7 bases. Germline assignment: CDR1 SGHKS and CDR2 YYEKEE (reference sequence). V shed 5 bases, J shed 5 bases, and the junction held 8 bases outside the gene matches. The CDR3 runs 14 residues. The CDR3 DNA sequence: TGTGCCAGCAGTCCTCGACAGGGTAAAGATACGCAGTATTTT. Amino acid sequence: CASSPRQGKDTQYF.

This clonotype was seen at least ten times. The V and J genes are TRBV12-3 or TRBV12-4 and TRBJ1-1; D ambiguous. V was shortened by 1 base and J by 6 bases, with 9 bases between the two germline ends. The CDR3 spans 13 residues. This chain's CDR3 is CASSLEVGSEAFF. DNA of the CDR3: TGTGCCAGCAGTTTAGAGGTGGGGTCTGAAGCTTTCTTT.

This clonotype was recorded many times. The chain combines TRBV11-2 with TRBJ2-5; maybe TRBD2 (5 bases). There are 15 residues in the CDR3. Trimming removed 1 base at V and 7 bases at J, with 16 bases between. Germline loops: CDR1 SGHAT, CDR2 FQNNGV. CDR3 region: CASSLVGPTGGTQYF. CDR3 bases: TGTGCCAGCAGCTTAGTTGGGCCGACCGGAGGGACCCAGTACTTC.

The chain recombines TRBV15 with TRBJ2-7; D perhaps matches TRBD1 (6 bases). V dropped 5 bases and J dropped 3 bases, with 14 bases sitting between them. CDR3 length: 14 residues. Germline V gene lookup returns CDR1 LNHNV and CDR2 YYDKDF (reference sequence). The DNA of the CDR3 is TGTGCCACCAGCGTCGGACAGATCAACTACGAGCAGTACTTC. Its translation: CATSVGQINYEQYF.

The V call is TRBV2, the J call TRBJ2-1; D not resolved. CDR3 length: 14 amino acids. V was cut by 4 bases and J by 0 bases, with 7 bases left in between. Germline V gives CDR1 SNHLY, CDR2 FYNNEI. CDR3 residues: CASSVGISYNEQFF. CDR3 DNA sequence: TGTGCCAGCAGTGTGGGGATCTCCTACAATGAGCAGTTCTTC.

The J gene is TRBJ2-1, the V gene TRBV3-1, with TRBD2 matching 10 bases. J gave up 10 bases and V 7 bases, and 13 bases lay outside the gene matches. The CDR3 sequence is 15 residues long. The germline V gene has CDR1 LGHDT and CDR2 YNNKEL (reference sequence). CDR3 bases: TGTGCCAGCAAATCCAACGAAATAGCGGGAGGCGAGCAGTTCTTC. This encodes CASKSNEIAGGEQFF.

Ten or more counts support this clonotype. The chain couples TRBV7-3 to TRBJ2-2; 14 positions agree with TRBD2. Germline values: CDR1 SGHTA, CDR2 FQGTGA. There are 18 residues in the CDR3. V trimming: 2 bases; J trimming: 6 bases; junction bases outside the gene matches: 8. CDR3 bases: TGTGCCAGCAGCTTATTTGGGACTAGCGGGAGCGATGCCGGGGAGCTGTTTTTT. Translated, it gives CASSLFGTSGSDAGELFF.

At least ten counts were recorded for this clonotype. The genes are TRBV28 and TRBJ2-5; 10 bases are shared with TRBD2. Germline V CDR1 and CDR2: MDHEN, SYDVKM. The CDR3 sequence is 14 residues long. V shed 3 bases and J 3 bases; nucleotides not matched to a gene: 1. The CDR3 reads CASSFLAGEETQYF. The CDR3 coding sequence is TGTGCCAGCAGTTTTCTAGCGGGAGAAGAGACCCAGTACTTC.

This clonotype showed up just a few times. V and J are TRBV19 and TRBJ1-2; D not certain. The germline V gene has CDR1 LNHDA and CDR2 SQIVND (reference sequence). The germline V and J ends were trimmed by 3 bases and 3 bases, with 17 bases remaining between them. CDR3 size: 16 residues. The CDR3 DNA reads TGTGCCAGTAGTATCGGGCGGGCGTATTTGGACTATGGCTACACCTTC. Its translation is CASSIGRAYLDYGYTF.

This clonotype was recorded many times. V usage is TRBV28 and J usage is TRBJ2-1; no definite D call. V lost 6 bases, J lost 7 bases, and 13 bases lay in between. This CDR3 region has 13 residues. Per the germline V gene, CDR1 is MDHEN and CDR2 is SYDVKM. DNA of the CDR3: TGTGCCAGCAGAGTACACAAGGGTAATGAGCAGTTCTTC. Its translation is CASRVHKGNEQFF.

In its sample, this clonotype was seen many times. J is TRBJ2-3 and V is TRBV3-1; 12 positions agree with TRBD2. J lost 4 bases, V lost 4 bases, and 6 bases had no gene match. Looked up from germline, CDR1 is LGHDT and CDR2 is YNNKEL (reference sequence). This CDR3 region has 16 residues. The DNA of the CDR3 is TGTGCCAGCAGCCCCGGACTAGCGGGGCTTTCAGATACGCAGTATTTT. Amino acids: CASSPGLAGLSDTQYF.